A single sample is the source of the 8 T cell receptor beta chains below, sequenced in a study of chemoradiotherapy in HPV16-positive cancers (dated by TCRdb to 2022 to 2024). Library method: the immunoSEQ multiplex PCR assay. TCRdb provides this immuneACCESS table in a form limited to in-frame rearrangements. Some clones are lacking; in checked studies, under half of them reflect an unresolved V gene, and why the rest are absent is not known. This sample holds roughly 25,000 clones; roughly 87% were observed only once. 4.5% of the sample is taken by the ten largest. The source material was blood, sampled from a patient who underwent chemoradiotherapy. The receptors here all came from a human donor with HPV-associated anogenital cancer.

This chain links TRBV5-1 with TRBJ2-6; 9 bases align to TRBD1. After removal of 4 bases from V and 2 bases from J, the junction contained 7 bases not matched to a gene. CDR3 length: 17 residues. Germline V lookup: CDR1 SGHRS, CDR2 YFSETQ. CDR3 sequence reads: CASSTRDRVAGANVLTF. The CDR3, as DNA: TGCGCCAGCAGCACCCGGGACAGGGTAGCTGGGGCCAACGTCCTGACTTTC.

The chain joins TRBV11-2 to TRBJ2-7; the D gene is possibly TRBD1 (6 bases). The CDR3 is made up of 15 amino acids. V dropped 4 bases and J dropped 3 bases, with 16 bases sitting between them. Per the germline V gene, CDR1 is SGHAT and CDR2 is FQNNGV. The CDR3 spells CASSSRQGQGYEQYF. DNA for the CDR3: TGTGCCAGCAGCTCAAGGCAGGGGCAAGGCTACGAGCAGTACTTC.

The chain carries TRBV6-5 and TRBJ1-4; D is undetermined. Per germline, CDR1 MNHEY and CDR2 SVGAGI. Trimming pared 0 bases from V and 0 bases from J, leaving 5 bases between. The CDR3 length is 15 residues. CDR3 in DNA: TGTGCCAGCAGTTACTCGAGTACAACTAATGAAAAACTGTTTTTT. Translated: CASSYSSTTNEKLFF.

This clone was picked up one time. The chain employs TRBV20-1 and TRBJ2-5; D is undetermined. V dropped 1 base and J dropped 5 bases, with 5 bases sitting between them. Germline CDR1 and CDR2: DFQATT and SNEGSKA (reference sequence). The CDR3 length is 11 residues. CDR3 region: CSARVVETQYF. The CDR3, as DNA: TGCAGTGCTAGAGTCGTGGAGACCCAGTACTTC.

V usage is TRBV5-6 and J usage is TRBJ2-7; D gene unclear. Germline CDR1 reads SGHDT; CDR2 reads YYEEEE. This CDR3 is 12 amino acids long. Trimming took off 4 bases at V and 4 bases at J, with 9 bases between the two ends. CDR3 nucleotide sequence: TGTGCCAGCAGCCTGAAGGTTTACGAGCAGTACTTC. Residues: CASSLKVYEQYF.

This rearrangement joins TRBV28 to TRBJ2-2, with D unresolved. Germline V gene lookup returns CDR1 MDHEN and CDR2 SYDVKM. This CDR3 spans 12 amino acids. Trimming took off 7 bases at V and 4 bases at J, with 7 bases between the two ends. The chain's CDR3 is CASKRSTGELFF. For the CDR3, the DNA is TGTGCCAGCAAAAGGAGCACCGGGGAGCTGTTTTTT.

The V call is TRBV5-5, the J call TRBJ1-1; D ambiguous. In germline, CDR1 is SGHKS, CDR2 YYEKEE (reference sequence). This CDR3 region has 14 residues. The V gene lost 4 bases and the J gene lost 4 bases, with 14 bases spanning the gap. The CDR3 region is CASSLDPFGTEAFF. CDR3 coding DNA: TGTGCCAGCAGCCTGGACCCGTTTGGCACTGAAGCTTTCTTT.

The chain has TRBV5-1 and TRBJ1-2; D perhaps matches TRBD1 (5 bases). The CDR3 loop spans 13 amino acids. The germline CDR1 and CDR2 sequences are SGHRS and YFSETQ. V was shortened by 4 bases and J by 4 bases, with 11 bases between the two germline ends. The CDR3 region has the DNA TGCGCCAGCAGCCAGGACAAGTCCTATGGCTACACCTTC. This sequence encodes CASSQDKSYGYTF. The full variable domain, rest sourced from reference TRBV5-1 and TRBJ1-2, is KAGVTQTPRYLIKTRGQQVTLSCSPISGHRSVSWYQQTPGQGLQFLFEYFSETQRNKGNFPGRFSGRQFSNSRSEMNVSTLELGDSALYLCASSQDKSYGYTFGSGTRLTVV.